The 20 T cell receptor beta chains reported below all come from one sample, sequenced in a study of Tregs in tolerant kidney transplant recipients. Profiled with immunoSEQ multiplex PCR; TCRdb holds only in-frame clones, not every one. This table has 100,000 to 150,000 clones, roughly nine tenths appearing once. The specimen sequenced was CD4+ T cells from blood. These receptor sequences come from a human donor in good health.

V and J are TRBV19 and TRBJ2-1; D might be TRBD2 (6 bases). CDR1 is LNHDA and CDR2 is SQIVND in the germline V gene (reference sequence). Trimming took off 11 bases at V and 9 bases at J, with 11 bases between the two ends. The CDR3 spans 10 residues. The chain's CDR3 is CAAGLSEQFF. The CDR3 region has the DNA TGTGCCGCGGGACTCAGTGAGCAGTTCTTC.

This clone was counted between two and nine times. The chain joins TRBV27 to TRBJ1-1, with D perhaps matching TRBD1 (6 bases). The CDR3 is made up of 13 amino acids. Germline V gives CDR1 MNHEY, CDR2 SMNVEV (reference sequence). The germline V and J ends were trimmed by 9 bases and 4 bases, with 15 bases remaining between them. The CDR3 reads CASQGRGGTEAFF. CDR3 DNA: TGTGCCAGTCAGGGTAGGGGGGGCACTGAAGCTTTCTTT.

The CDR3 sequence is CASGKAGSSYEQYF. DNA of the CDR3: TGCGCCAGCGGAAAGGCGGGTTCCTCCTACGAGCAGTACTTC. The V and J genes are TRBV5-1 and TRBJ2-7, with D maybe TRBD2 (5 bases). Germline lookup yields CDR1 SGHRS and CDR2 YFSETQ. V lost 7 bases to trimming and J lost 0 bases, with 14 bases between them. The CDR3 contains 14 residues. The full variable domain, its missing parts supplied by reference TRBV5-1 and TRBJ2-7, is KAGVTQTPRYLIKTRGQQVTLSCSPISGHRSVSWYQQTPGQGLQFLFEYFSETQRNKGNFPGRFSGRQFSNSRSEMNVSTLELGDSALYLCASGKAGSSYEQYFGPGTRLTVT.

The CDR3 here is CASSPRQGSNEKLFF. The DNA for the CDR3 is TGTGCCAGCTCACCCCGACAGGGTTCTAATGAAAAACTGTTTTTT. J is TRBJ1-4 and V is TRBV18; TRBD1 aligns across 7 bases. The CDR3 runs 15 residues. V lost 3 bases and J lost 3; bases outside the gene matches: 4. The V gene's germline CDR1 is KGHSH and CDR2 LQKENI.

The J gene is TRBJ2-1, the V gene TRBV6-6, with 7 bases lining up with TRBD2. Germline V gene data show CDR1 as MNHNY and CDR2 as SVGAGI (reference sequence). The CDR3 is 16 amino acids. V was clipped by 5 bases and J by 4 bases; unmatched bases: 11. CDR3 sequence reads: CASSKPSSGPYNEQFF. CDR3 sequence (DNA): TGTGCCAGCAGTAAACCCTCTAGCGGCCCTTACAATGAGCAGTTCTTC.

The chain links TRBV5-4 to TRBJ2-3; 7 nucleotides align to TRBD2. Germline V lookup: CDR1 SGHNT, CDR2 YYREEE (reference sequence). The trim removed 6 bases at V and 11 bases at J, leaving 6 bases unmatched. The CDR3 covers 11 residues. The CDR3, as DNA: TGTGCCAGCACCGCGGGGGATGAGCAGTATTTT. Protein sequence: CASTAGDEQYF.

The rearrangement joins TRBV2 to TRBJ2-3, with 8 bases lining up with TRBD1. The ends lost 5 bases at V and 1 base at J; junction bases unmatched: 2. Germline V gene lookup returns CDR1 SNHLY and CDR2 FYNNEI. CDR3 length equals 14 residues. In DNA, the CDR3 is TGTGCCAGCAGTAAGGGACAGGGCACAGATACGCAGTATTTT. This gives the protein CASSKGQGTDTQYF.

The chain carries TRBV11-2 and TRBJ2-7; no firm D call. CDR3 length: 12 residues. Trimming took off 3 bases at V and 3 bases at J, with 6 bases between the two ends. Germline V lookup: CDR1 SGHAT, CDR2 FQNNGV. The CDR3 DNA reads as TGTGCCAGCAGCTTGGGCCACTACGAGCAGTACTTC. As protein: CASSLGHYEQYF.

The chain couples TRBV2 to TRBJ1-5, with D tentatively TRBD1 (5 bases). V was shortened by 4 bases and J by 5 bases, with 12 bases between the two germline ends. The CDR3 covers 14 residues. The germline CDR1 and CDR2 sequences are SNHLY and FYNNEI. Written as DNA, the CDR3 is TGTGCCAGCAGTGGCAGGGCCGGGGATCAGCCCCAGCATTTT. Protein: CASSGRAGDQPQHF.

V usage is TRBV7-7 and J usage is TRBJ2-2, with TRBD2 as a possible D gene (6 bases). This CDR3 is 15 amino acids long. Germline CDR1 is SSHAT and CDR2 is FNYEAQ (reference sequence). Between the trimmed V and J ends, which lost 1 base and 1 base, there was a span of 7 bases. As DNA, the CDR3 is TGTGCCAGCAGCTTAGGGGGACTGAACACCGGGGAGCTGTTTTTT. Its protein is CASSLGGLNTGELFF.

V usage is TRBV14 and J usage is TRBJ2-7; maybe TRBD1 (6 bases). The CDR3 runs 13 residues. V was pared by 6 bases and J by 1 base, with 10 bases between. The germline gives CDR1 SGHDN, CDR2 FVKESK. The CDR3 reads CASRRGQSYEQYF. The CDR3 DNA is TGTGCCAGCAGGAGAGGACAGTCCTACGAGCAGTACTTC.

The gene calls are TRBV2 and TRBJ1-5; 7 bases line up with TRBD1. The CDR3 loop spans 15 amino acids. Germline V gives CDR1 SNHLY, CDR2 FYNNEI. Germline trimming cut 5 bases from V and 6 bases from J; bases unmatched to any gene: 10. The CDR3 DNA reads TGTGCCAGCAGTAGACAGGGTCGGGGGACTCAGCCCCAGCATTTT. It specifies CASSRQGRGTQPQHF.

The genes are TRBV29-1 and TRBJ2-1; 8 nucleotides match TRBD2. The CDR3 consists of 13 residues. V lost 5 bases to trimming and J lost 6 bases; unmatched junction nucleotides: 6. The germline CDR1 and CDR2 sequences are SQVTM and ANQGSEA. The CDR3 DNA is TGCAGCGTTACGGGACTAGGAGGCAATGAGCAGTTCTTC. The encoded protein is CSVTGLGGNEQFF.

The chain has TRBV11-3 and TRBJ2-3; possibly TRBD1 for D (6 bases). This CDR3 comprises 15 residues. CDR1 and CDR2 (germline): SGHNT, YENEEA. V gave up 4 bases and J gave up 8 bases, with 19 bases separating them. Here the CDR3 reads CASSSAGQSAATQYF. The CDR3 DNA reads TGTGCCAGCAGCTCCGCCGGACAGTCGGCCGCTACGCAGTATTTT.

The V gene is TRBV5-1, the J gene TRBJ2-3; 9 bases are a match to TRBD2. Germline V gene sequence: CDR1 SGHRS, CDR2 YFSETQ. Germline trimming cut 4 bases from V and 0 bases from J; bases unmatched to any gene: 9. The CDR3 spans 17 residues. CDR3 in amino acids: CASSPETSGTSTDTQYF. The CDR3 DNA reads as TGCGCCAGCAGCCCTGAGACTAGCGGAACTAGCACAGATACGCAGTATTTT.

CDR3 loop: CASSQALLPLGEQFF. The CDR3, as DNA: TGCGCCAGCAGCCAAGCCCTTCTCCCCCTTGGAGAGCAGTTCTTC. The chain couples TRBV4-1 to TRBJ2-1; D is unresolved. V dropped 1 base and J dropped 10 bases, with 17 bases sitting between them. CDR1 MGHRA and CDR2 YSYEKL come from the germline V gene. CDR3 length equals 15 residues.

CDR3 in amino acids: CASSEVAGGPYEQYF. The CDR3 nucleotides read TGTGCCAGCAGTGAGGTAGCGGGAGGGCCCTACGAGCAGTACTTC. The J gene is TRBJ2-7, the V gene TRBV6-1, with 11 nucleotides matching TRBD2. CDR1 and CDR2 from the germline V gene are MNHNS and SASEGT. The CDR3 loop spans 15 amino acids. The V and J ends lost 3 bases and 2 bases, in that order; junction bases with no gene match: 3.

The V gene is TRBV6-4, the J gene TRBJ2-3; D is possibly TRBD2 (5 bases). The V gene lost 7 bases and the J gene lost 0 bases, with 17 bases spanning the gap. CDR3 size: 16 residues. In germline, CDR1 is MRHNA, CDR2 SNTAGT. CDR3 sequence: CASTGRAAPSTDTQYF. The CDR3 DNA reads TGTGCCAGCACCGGGCGGGCAGCTCCTAGCACAGATACGCAGTATTTT.

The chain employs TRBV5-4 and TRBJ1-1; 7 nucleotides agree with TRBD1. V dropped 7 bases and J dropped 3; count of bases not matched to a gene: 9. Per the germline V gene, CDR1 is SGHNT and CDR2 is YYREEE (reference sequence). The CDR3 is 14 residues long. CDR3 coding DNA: TGTGCCAGCCAGACAGGGACCGAGGACACTGAAGCTTTCTTT. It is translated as CASQTGTEDTEAFF.

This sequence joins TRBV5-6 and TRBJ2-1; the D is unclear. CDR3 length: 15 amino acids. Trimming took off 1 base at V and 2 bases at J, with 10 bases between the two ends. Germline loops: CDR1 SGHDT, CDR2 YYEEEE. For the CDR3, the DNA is TGTGCCAGCAGCTTGAGGCAAGCAGCCTACAATGAGCAGTTCTTC. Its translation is CASSLRQAAYNEQFF.